This entry describes one TCR beta chain. Its antigen specificity is not known. Base-call qualities are not available, and no considerably larger clone is one nucleotide away. The germline V gene gives CDR1 as SGHVS and CDR2 as FNYEAQ. V is clipped by 5 bases and J by 6 bases, and the sequence between their germline boundaries is 18 bases long. The CDR3 measures 15 amino acids from cysteine to phenylalanine. The kept DNA is CDR3 alone, 45 bases in frame from the first base. Because repertoires were sampled repeatedly during chemoradiotherapy, clonal expansion in the tumor microenvironment could be followed. These data belong to a study of chemoradiotherapy in HPV16-positive cancers (dated by TCRdb to 2021 to 2024). For the study in its entirety: Candidate HPV-specific T-cell clones and common TCR motifs were defined by functional T-cell assays performed on cells from a couple of HPV16-positive patients. The study set out to ask whether T-cell immunity against the HPV oncoproteins E6 and E7 changes over the course of chemoradiotherapy and whether that immunity affects survival. The candidate HPV-specific TCRs and motifs were then tracked in TCR repertoires from 86 patients with HPV-related cancers.

The full study reports these points: Expansion of candidate HPV-specific clones and E7-related TCR motifs was observed in the tumor microenvironment during treatment, whereas no such expansion was observed for non-HPV-specific T cells. Among HPV16-positive patients, expansion of HPV-responsive T cells during chemoradiotherapy was associated with better recurrence-free survival. The survival association was reported for HPV16-positive patients, and the functional definition of HPV-specific T cells was derived from only a couple of HPV16-positive patients.

Libraries were constructed by the immunoSEQ multiplex PCR assay. The table comes from immuneACCESS by way of TCRdb, which keeps in-frame sequences with V and J called. Part of the clones is missing from these tables; in studies checked, under half for an unresolved V gene and the rest for unknown reasons. The sample records roughly 17,000 clones, 90% of which are singletons. The top ten constitute approximately 14% of the sample. This TCR came from a human donor with HPV-associated anogenital cancer. Sequencing used blood, obtained from a patient who underwent chemoradiotherapy. The V and J segments used are TRBV7-6 and TRBJ2-3; TRBD1 is a weak D gene call, 7 bases matching. The CDR3 protein sequence reads: CASSPGGGLEDTQYF. The DNA sequence reads TGTGCCAGCAGCCCAGGAGGGGGCCTAGAGGATACGCAGTATTTT.